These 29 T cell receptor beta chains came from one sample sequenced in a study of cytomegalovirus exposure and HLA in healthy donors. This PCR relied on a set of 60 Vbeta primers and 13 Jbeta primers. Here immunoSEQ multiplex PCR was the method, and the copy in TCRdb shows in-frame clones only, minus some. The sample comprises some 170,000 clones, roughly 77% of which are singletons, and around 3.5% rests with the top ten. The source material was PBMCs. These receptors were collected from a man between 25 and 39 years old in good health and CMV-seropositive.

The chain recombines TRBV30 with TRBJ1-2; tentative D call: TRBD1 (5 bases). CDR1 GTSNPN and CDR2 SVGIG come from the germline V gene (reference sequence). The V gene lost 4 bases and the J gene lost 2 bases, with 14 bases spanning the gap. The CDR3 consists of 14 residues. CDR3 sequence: CAWTPAGLNYGYTF. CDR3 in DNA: TGTGCCTGGACCCCGGCAGGGCTAAACTATGGCTACACCTTC.

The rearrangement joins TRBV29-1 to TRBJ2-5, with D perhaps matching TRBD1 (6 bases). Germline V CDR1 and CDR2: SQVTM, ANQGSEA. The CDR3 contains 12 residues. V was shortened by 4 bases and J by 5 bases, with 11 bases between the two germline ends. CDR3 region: CSVGTDWETQYF. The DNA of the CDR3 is TGCAGCGTTGGGACAGACTGGGAGACCCAGTACTTC.

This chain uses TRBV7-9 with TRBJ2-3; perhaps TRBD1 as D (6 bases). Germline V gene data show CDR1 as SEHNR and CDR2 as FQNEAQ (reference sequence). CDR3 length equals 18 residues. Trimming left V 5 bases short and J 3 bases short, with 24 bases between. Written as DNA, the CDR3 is TGTGCCAGCAGCGCCACAGGGATCTCGCCTTATGAAACAGATACGCAGTATTTT. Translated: CASSATGISPYETDTQYF.

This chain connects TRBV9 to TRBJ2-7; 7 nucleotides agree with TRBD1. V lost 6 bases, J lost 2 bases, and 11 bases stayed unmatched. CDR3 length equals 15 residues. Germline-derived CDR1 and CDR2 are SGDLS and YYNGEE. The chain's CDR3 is CASTPTPDRTYEQYF. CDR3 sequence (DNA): TGTGCCAGCACCCCTACCCCGGACAGGACCTACGAGCAGTACTTC.

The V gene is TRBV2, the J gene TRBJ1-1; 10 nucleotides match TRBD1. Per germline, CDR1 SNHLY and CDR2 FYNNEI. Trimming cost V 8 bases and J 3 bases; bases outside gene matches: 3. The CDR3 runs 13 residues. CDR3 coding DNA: TGTGCCAGCGGACAGGGGGGGCACACTGAAGCTTTCTTT. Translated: CASGQGGHTEAFF. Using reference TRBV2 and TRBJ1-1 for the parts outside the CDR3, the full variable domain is EPEVTQTPSHQVTQMGQEVILRCVPISNHLYFYWYRQILGQKVEFLVSFYNNEISEKSEIFDDQFSVERPDGSNFTLKIRSTKLEDSAMYFCASGQGGHTEAFFGQGTRLTVV.

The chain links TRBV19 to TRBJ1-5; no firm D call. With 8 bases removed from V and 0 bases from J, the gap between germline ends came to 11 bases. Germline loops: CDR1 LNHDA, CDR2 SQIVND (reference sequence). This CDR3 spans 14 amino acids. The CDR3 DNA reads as TGTGCCAGTGACGACATTTATAGCAATCAGCCCCAGCATTTT. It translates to CASDDIYSNQPQHF.

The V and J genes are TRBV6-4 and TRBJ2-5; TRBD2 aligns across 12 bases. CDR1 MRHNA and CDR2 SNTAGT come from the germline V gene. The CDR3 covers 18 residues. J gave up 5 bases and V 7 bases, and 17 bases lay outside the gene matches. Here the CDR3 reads CASIQGEASGGAKETQYF. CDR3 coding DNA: TGTGCCAGCATTCAGGGTGAGGCTAGCGGGGGGGCCAAGGAGACCCAGTACTTC.

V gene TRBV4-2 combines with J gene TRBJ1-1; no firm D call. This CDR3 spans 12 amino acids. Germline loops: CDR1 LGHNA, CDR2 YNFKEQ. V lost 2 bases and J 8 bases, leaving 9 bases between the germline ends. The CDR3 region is CASSQKTQEAFF. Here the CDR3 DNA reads TGTGCCAGCAGCCAAAAGACACAAGAAGCTTTCTTT.

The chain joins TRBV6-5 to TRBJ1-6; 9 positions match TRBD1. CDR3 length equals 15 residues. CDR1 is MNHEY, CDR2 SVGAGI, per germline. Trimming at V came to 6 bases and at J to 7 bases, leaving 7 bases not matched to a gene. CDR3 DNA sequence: TGTGCCAGCAGGGAGACAGGGGGTCTGAATTCACCCCTCCACTTT. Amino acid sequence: CASRETGGLNSPLHF.

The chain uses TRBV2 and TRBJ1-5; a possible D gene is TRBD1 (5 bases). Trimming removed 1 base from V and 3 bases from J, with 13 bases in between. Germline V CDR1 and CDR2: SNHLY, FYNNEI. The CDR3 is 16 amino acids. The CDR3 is CASSEGGSYYNQPQHF. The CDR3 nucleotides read TGTGCCAGCAGTGAAGGGGGCTCTTACTACAATCAGCCCCAGCATTTT.

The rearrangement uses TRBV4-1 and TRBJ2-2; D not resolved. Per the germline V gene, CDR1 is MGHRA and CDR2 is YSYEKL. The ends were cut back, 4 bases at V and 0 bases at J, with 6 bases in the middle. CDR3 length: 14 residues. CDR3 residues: CASSLTTNTGELFF. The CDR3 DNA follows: TGCGCCAGCAGCCTGACAACGAACACCGGGGAGCTGTTTTTT.

The chain's CDR3 is CASSVGPYRGRRNEKLFF. CDR3 nucleotide sequence: TGTGCCAGCAGCGTAGGTCCGTACAGAGGTCGGAGGAATGAAAAACTGTTTTTT. The chain is built from TRBV9 and TRBJ1-4, with D unresolved. V was clipped by 0 bases and J by 5 bases, with 20 bases between them. Per the germline V gene, CDR1 is SGDLS and CDR2 is YYNGEE. This CDR3 spans 18 amino acids.

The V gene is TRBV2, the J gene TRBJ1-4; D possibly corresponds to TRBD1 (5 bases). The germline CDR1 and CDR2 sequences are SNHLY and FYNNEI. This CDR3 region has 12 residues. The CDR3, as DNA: TGTGCTACCCGGGGGGCTAATGAAAAACTGTTTTTT. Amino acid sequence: CATRGANEKLFF. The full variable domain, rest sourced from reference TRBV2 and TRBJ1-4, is EPEVTQTPSHQVTQMGQEVILRCVPISNHLYFYWYRQILGQKVEFLVSFYNNEISEKSEIFDDQFSVERPDGSNFTLKIRSTKLEDSAMYFCATRGANEKLFFGSGTQLSVL.

CDR3: CASSQDEKTGRTGELFF. DNA for the CDR3: TGCGCCAGCAGCCAAGATGAAAAGACAGGGAGAACCGGGGAGCTGTTTTTT. This sequence joins TRBV4-1 and TRBJ2-2, with 7 bases aligning to TRBD1. The junction had 9 bases not matched to a gene; V was cut back by 0 bases and J by 5 bases. CDR3 length: 17 amino acids. CDR1 is MGHRA and CDR2 is YSYEKL in the germline V gene.

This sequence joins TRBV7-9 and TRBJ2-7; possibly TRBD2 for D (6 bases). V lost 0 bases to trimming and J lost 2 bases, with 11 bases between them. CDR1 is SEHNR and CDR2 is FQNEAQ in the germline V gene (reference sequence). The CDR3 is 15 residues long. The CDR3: CASSLAGLRPYEQYF. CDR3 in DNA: TGTGCCAGCAGCTTAGCGGGACTCCGGCCCTACGAGCAGTACTTC.

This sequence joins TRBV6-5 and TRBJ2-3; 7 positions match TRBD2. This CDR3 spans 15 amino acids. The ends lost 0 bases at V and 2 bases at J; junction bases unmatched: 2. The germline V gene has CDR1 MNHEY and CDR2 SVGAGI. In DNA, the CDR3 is TGTGCCAGCAGTTACTCGGGGACTAACACAGATACGCAGTATTTT. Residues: CASSYSGTNTDTQYF.

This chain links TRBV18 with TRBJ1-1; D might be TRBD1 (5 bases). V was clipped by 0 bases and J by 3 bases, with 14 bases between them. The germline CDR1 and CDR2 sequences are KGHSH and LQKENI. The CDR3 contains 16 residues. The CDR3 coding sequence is TGTGCCAGCTCACCACCCGGGGGAGCGAGGGACACTGAAGCTTTCTTT. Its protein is CASSPPGGARDTEAFF.

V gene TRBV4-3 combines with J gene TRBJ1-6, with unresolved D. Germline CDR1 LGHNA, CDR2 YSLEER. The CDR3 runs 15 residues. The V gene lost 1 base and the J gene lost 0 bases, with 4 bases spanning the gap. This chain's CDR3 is CASSQVSSYNSPLHF. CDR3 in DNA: TGCGCCAGCAGCCAAGTGAGCTCCTATAATTCACCCCTCCACTTT.

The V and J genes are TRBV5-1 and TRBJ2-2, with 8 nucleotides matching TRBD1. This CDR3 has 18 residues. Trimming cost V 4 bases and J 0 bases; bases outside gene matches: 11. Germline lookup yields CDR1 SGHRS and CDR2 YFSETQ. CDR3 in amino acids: CASSPPRTGWANTGELFF. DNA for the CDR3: TGCGCCAGCAGCCCCCCAAGGACAGGGTGGGCGAACACCGGGGAGCTGTTTTTT.

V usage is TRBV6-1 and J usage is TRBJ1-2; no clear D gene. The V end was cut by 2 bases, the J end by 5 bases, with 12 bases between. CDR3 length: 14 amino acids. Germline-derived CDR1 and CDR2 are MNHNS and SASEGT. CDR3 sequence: CASSEYGSRYGYTF. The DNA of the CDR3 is TGTGCCAGCAGTGAATATGGGAGCAGATATGGCTACACCTTC.

Here the CDR3 reads CASSLGTGTGNTIYF. The CDR3, as DNA: TGCGCCAGCAGCTTAGGGACAGGGACTGGAAACACCATATATTTT. The chain uses TRBV5-1 and TRBJ1-3, with 9 bases lining up with TRBD1. Trimming took 2 bases from V and 2 from J; bases not matched to a gene: 2. Germline V gives CDR1 SGHRS, CDR2 YFSETQ. This CDR3 has 15 amino acids.

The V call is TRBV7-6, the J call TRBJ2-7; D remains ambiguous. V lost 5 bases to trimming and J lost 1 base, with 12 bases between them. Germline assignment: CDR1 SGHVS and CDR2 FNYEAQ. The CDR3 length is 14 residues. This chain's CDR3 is CASSPEVQSYEQYF. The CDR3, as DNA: TGTGCCAGCAGCCCGGAAGTACAGTCCTACGAGCAGTACTTC.

CDR3 coding DNA: TGTGCCAGCAGCTCAGGACAGGGTACGTCTGAAGCTTTCTTT. Residues: CASSSGQGTSEAFF. This sequence joins TRBV7-9 and TRBJ1-1; 8 bases agree with TRBD1. CDR1 is SEHNR and CDR2 is FQNEAQ in the germline V gene (reference sequence). With V trimmed by 4 bases and J by 6 bases, 7 bases remained unmatched. The CDR3 spans 14 residues.

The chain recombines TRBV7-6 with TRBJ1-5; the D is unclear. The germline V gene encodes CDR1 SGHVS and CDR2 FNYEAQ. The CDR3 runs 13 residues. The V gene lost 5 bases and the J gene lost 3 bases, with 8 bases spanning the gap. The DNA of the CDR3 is TGTGCCAGCAGCCCCGAGGTCAATCAGCCCCAGCATTTT. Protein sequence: CASSPEVNQPQHF.

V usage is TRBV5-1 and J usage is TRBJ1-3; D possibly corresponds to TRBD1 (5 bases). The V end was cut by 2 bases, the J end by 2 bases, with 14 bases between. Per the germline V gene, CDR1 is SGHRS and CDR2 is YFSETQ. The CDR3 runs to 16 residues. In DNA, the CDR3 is TGCGCCAGCAGCTTCCTCGGTCAGGGAACTGGAAACACCATATATTTT. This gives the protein CASSFLGQGTGNTIYF.

CDR3 region: CASSFNSGGGYEQYF. CDR3 in DNA: TGTGCCAGCAGCTTTAATAGCGGGGGGGGTTACGAGCAGTACTTC. The chain links TRBV7-9 to TRBJ2-7; 11 positions match TRBD2. The CDR3 has 15 residues. The germline V gene encodes CDR1 SEHNR and CDR2 FQNEAQ (reference sequence). After removal of 3 bases from V and 4 bases from J, the junction contained 5 bases not matched to a gene.

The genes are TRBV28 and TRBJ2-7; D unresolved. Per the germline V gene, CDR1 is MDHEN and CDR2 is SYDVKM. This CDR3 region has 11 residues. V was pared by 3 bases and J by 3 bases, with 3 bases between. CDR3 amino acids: CASSFNYEQYF. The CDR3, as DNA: TGTGCCAGCAGTTTTAACTACGAGCAGTACTTC.

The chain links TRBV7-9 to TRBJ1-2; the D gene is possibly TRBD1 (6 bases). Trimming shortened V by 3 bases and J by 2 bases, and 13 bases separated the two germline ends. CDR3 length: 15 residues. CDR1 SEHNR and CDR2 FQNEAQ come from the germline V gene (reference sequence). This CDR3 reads CASSFTGHPNYGYTF. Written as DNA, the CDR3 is TGTGCCAGCAGCTTTACGGGACACCCAAACTATGGCTACACCTTC.

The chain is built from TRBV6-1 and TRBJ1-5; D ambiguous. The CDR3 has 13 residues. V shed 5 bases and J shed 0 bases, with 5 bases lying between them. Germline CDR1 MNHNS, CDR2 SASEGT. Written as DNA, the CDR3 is TGTGCCAGCAGTTTAGATAGCAATCAGCCCCAGCATTTT. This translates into CASSLDSNQPQHF.